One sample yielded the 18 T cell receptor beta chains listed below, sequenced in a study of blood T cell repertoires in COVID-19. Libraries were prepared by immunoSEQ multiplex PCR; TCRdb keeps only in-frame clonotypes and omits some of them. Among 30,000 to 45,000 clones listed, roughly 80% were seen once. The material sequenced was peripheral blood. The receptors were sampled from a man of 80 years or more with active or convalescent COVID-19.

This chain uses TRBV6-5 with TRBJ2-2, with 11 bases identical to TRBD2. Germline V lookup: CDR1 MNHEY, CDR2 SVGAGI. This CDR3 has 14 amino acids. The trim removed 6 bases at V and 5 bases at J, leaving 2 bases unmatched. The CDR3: CASRRLAGTGELFF. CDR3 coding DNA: TGTGCCAGCAGAAGACTAGCGGGAACCGGGGAGCTGTTTTTT.

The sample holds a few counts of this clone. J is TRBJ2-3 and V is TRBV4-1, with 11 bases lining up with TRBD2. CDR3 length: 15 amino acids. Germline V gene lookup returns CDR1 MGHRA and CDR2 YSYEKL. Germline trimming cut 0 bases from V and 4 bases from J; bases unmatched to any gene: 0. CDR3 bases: TGCGCCAGCAGCCAAGAACTAGCGGGAGCAGATACGCAGTATTTT. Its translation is CASSQELAGADTQYF.

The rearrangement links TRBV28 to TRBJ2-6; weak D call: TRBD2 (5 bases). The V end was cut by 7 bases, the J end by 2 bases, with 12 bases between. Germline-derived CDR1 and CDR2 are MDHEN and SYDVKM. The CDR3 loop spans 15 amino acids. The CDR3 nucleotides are TGTGCCAGCATTGGGAGTCATGCTGGGGCCAACGTCCTGACTTTC. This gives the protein CASIGSHAGANVLTF. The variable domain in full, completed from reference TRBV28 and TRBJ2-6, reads DVKVTQSSRYLVKRTGEKVFLECVQDMDHENMFWYRQDPGLGLRLIYFSYDVKMKEKGDIPEGYSVSREKKERFSLILESASTNQTSMYLCASIGSHAGANVLTFGAGSRLTVL.

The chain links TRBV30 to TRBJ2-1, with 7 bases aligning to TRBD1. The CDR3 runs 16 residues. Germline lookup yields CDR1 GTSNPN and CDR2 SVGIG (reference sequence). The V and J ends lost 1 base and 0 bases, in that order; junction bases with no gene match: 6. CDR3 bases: TGTGCCTGGAGTGGCCAGGGACAGAGCTCCTACAATGAGCAGTTCTTC. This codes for CAWSGQGQSSYNEQFF.

CDR3 DNA: TGTGCCTGGAGTGTGTTGGTCGAGGGATTTGGAGCTTTCTTT. Its translation is CAWSVLVEGFGAFF. The rearrangement joins TRBV30 to TRBJ1-1; D unresolved. V lost 0 bases and J lost 10, with 18 bases in between. Germline values: CDR1 GTSNPN, CDR2 SVGIG (reference sequence). The CDR3 runs 14 residues. Looking up the rest from reference TRBV30 and TRBJ1-1 gives the full variable domain: SQTIHQWPATLVQPVGSPLSLECTVEGTSNPNLYWYRQAAGRGLQLLFYSVGIGQISSEVPQNLSASRPQDRQFILSSKKLLLSDSGFYLCAWSVLVEGFGAFFGQGTRLTVV.

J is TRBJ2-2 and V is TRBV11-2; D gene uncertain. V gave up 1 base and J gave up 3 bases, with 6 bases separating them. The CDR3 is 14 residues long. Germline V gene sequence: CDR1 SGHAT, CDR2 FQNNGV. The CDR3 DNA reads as TGTGCCAGCAGCTTAGGGCAGTACACCGGGGAGCTGTTTTTT. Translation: CASSLGQYTGELFF.

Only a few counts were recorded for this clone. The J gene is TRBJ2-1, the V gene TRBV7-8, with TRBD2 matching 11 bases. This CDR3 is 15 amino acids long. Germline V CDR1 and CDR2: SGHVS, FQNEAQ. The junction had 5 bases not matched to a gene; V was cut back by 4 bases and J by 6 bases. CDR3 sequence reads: CASSSGLAGVNEQFF. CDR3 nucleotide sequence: TGTGCCAGCAGCTCCGGACTAGCGGGTGTCAATGAGCAGTTCTTC. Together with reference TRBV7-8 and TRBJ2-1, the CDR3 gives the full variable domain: GAGVSQSPRYKVAKRGQDVALRCDPISGHVSLFWYQQALGQGPEFLTYFQNEAQLDKSGLPSDRFFAERPEGSVSTLKIQRTQQEDSAVYLCASSSGLAGVNEQFFGPGTRLTVL.

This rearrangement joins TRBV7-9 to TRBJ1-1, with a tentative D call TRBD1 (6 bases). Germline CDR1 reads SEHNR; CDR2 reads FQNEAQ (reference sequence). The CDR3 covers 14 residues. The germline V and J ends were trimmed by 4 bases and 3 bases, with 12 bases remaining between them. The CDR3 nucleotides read TGTGCCAGCAGCTCTTCAGGGGCTCACACTGAAGCTTTCTTT. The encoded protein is CASSSSGAHTEAFF.

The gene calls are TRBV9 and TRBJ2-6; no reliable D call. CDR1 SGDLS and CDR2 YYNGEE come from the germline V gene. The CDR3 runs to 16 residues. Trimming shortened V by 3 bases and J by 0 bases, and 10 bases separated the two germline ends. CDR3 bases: TGTGCCAGCAGCGCCCTAACAGCCTCTGGGGCCAACGTCCTGACTTTC. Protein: CASSALTASGANVLTF.

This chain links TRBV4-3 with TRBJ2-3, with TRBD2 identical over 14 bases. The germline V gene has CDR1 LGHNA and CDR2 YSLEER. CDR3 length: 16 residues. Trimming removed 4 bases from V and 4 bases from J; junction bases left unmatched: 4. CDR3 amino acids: CASSRRLAGGPDTQYF. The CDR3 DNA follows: TGCGCCAGCAGCCGCCGACTAGCGGGAGGGCCAGATACGCAGTATTTT.

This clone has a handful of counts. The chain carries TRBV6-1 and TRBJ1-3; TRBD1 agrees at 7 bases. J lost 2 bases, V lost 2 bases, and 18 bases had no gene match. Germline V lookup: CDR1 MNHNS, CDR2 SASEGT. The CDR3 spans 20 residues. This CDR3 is CASSELTGTADKPPGNTIYF. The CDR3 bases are TGTGCCAGCAGTGAATTAACCGGGACAGCCGATAAACCCCCTGGAAACACCATATATTTT.

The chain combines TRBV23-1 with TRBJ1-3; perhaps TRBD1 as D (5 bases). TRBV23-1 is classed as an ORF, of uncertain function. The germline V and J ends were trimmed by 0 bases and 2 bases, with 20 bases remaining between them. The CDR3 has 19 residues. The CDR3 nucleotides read TGCGCCAGCAGTCAATCCAGGGTTAGACCAAACCTCACTGGAAACACCATATATTTT. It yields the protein CASSQSRVRPNLTGNTIYF.

The CDR3 is CASSHPSPHTSATNEKLFF. The CDR3 bases are TGCGCCAGCAGTCACCCCTCCCCCCATACAAGTGCAACTAATGAAAAACTGTTTTTT. The chain is built from TRBV23-1 and TRBJ1-4; unclear D gene. TRBV23-1 is designated an ORF whose function remains uncertain. V was cut by 3 bases and J by 0 bases, with 20 bases left in between. CDR3 length: 19 residues.

CDR3 nucleotides: TGCAGTGCTAGTGTAGACAGGGACTATGGCTACACCTTC. Its translation: CSASVDRDYGYTF. The V gene is TRBV20-1, the J gene TRBJ1-2; 7 bases fit TRBD1. CDR1 is DFQATT and CDR2 is SNEGSKA in the germline V gene (reference sequence). V dropped 3 bases and J dropped 3; count of bases not matched to a gene: 4. The CDR3 is 13 residues long.

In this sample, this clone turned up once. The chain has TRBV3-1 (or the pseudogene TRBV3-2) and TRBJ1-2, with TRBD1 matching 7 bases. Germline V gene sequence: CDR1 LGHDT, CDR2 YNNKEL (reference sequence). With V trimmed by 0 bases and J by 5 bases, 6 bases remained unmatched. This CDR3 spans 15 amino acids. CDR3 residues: CASSQDHRGNYGYTF. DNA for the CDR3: TGTGCCAGCAGCCAAGATCACAGGGGAAATTATGGCTACACCTTC.

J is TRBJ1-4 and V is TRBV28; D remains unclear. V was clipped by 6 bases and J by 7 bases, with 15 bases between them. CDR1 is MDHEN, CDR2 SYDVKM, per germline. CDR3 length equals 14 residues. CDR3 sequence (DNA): TGTGCCAGCAGCCTATCTTCCGGAGGTGAAAAACTGTTTTTT. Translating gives CASSLSSGGEKLFF.

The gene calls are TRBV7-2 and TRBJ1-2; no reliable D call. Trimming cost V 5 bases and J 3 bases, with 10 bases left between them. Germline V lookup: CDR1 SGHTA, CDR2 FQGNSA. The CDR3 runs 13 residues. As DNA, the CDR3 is TGTGCCAGCAGCCAAGACGGGGACTATGGCTACACCTTC. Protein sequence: CASSQDGDYGYTF.

This chain's CDR3 is CASSPNRVQEKLFF. The CDR3 DNA follows: TGTGCCAGCAGTCCGAACAGGGTTCAAGAAAAACTGTTTTTT. The genes are TRBV27 and TRBJ1-4; possibly TRBD1 for D (6 bases). CDR1 and CDR2 (germline): MNHEY, SMNVEV (reference sequence). The CDR3 loop spans 14 amino acids. V shed 5 bases and J shed 8 bases, with 15 bases lying between them.